Given below is one T cell receptor beta chain in context. The data are from a study of blood T cell repertoires in COVID-19. Study at large: Collection of acute and convalescent COVID-19 samples took place in the United States, Italy and Spain. T cells, B-cell-depleted T cells, or PBMCs supplied cDNA or gDNA.

The CDR3 is made up of 15 amino acids. Germline assignment: CDR1 SGHTA and CDR2 FQGNSA. The V and J ends lost 7 bases and 2 bases respectively, with 15 bases between them. Original processing methods: By means of reference gene primer amplification, nucleated cell counts were estimated. TCRdb keeps only in-frame clones here, not all; method: immunoSEQ multiplex PCR. V and J calls and clone size are given by that table; D and trimming were obtained from the DNA. The sample has more than 200,000 clones, 75% to 90% seen once; the top ten hold around 25%. This clonotype was obtained from a man aged 35-49 years with acute or convalescent COVID-19. Input material: peripheral blood. The V gene is TRBV7-2, the J gene TRBJ2-1, with D perhaps TRBD2 (5 bases). CDR3 region: CASTAVATTYNEQFF. The CDR3, as DNA: TGTGCCAGCACCGCCGTAGCGACTACCTACAATGAGCAGTTCTTC.